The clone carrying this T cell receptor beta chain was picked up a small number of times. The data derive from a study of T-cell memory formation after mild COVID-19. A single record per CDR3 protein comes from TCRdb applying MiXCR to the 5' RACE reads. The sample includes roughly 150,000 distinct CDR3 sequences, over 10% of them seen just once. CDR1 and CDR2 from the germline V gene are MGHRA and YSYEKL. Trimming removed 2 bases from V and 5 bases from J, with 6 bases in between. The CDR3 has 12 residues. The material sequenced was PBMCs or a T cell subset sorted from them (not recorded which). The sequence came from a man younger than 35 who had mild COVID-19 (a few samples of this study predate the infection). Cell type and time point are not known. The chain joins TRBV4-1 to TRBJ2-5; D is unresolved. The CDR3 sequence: CASSQPRETQYF. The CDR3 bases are TGCGCCAGCAGCCAACCCCGGGAGACCCAGTACTTC.